This entry concerns a single T cell receptor (beta chain). Its target antigen remains unknown. No quality values exist for individual bases; no much larger clone is one base distant. The TCR beta CDR3 regions were amplified from RNA transcripts. A first-round RT-PCR of the TCR CDR3 used the HTBI primer set with the Qiagen OneStep RT-PCR kit. Libraries were constructed in a second round of multiplex PCR, after which size selection and purification were performed. Sequencing of the libraries was done on an Illumina HiSeq2000 using paired-end 100 bp reads. Concerning the study's data processing: SOAPnuke was used to process the raw data, throwing out any read that contained adapters or uncalled bases, had a mean Phred below 15, or lacked an exact constant-primer or identifier match. High-quality paired reads were merged with COPE v1.2.5, and unique nucleotide sequences were defined as clonotypes. Clonotypes were aligned to IMGT TRBV, TRBD and TRBJ reference segments using MiTCR v1.1. The analysis included only V-J combinations with a frequency above 0.0001, which together covered 98% to 99.2% of the repertoires. A TCS score was defined as the ratio of F50 (clonal expansion) to E x V (chaos), with BLOSUM62-based TCRdist applied between CDR3 peptides within each V-J. Welch's t-statistics and random forest reduced approximately 520 V-J features to about 13, which were used in a naive Bayes classifier (R e1071). TCRdb handled the public reads itself, with Q25 trimming in fastp and clone calling in MiXCR, and kept productive beta chains. When rows share a CDR3 protein, they turn into one entry using the most common DNA and genes. What appears here as the V and J calls and clone size reflects TCRdb's work, not the paper's. This sample holds 500,000 or so distinct CDR3 sequences; 17% were observed only once. The leading ten clones occupy 15% to 20% of the sample.

Trimming costs V 3 bases and J 2 bases, and their ends lie 11 bases apart. The CDR3 goes from the cysteine to the phenylalanine over 14 residues. This entry keeps only the CDR3 DNA: 42 bases, framed from base 1. The data were obtained in a study of T cells in Graves' hyperthyroidism and ophthalmopathy (dated by TCRdb to between 2019 and 2020). Regarding the complete study: Peripheral blood samples were taken at the time of initial diagnosis, prior to any treatment. A discovery cohort of about 100 patients, 43 with Graves' ophthalmopathy and about 58 with stable Graves' hyperthyroidism, was used to find distinguishing TCR V-J signatures. Prospective prediction of ophthalmopathy was tested in an independent validation cohort consisting of about 19 hyperthyroidism patients and 17 patients who later progressed to ophthalmopathy. For training and testing, the approximately 97 patients in the discovery cohort were randomly divided in a 7:3 ratio. In more than 5 Graves' hyperthyroidism patients, the study also compared T-cell repertoires from thyroid tissue with T-cell repertoires from blood. Once sampling was done, hyperthyroidism patients were given methimazole at a starting dose of 30 mg daily, whereas ophthalmopathy patients were given high-dose intravenous methylprednisolone. TCR Vbeta CDR3 sequencing of 120 to 150 peripheral blood samples (more than 40 ophthalmopathy, approximately 80 hyperthyroidism and about 17 progressor patients) is reported in the paper.

Broader findings and caveats from the paper: A 13 V-J signature model separated ophthalmopathy from stable hyperthyroidism, with 87.88% sensitivity and 81% to 83% specificity in cross-validation and 80%/75% in testing. No statistical method was used to fix the sample size in advance, and group allocation was not hidden from the investigators. In validation, progression to ophthalmopathy was predicted by the model with around 71% sensitivity and around 75% specificity, a median of roughly 6.4 months before onset. Most expanded thyroid clonotypes (frequency above 0.001) were also found in blood, which suggests that blood repertoires may mirror thyroid immune responses.

Moderately to severely active disease, a Clinical Activity Score of at least 3, a NOSPECS grade of at least 4, and a duration under 3 months were present in ophthalmopathy patients. Patients with uncontrolled infections, other autoimmune diseases, pregnancy or lactation were excluded. Clinical symptoms, serum thyroxine and TRAb, thyroid ultrasound, and orbital computed tomography formed the basis for the diagnoses. Ficoll-Paque density gradient centrifugation was used to isolate PBMCs from around 10 ml of fresh peripheral blood. Total RNA was extracted using Trizol reagent, and RNA quality was assessed on an Agilent 2100 Bioanalyzer.

The receptor was derived from a woman aged 18-30 years with Graves' ophthalmopathy. Material for sequencing was blood. The V gene is TRBV12-3 or TRBV12-4 and the J gene is TRBJ2-7; tentative D gene TRBD1, with 6 bases matching. For the CDR3, the sequence is CASSFQGRTYEQYF. The nucleotide sequence reads as follows: TGTGCCAGCAGTTTCCAGGGGAGAACCTACGAGCAGTACTTC.